The subject of this entry is one T cell receptor (beta chain). The sample belongs to a study of CD8+ T cells in alopecia areata. Sequencing used cDNA as its template, made by extracting RNA and reverse transcribing it. The assay was immunoSEQ multiplex PCR, and TCRdb's table has in-frame clones only and misses some. Of about 210,000 clones listed, approximately 40% were seen once; the top ten hold approximately 2.9%. The CDR3 runs to 13 residues. CDR1 SNHLY and CDR2 FYNNEI come from the germline V gene. V was trimmed by 7 bases and J by 4 bases, leaving 14 bases between them. Treatment given: oral pan-JAK inhibitor, 5-10 mg twice daily.

The source was CD4+ T cells sorted from blood, collected around week 36, from a patient treated with tofacitinib. The sequence was obtained from a human donor with alopecia areata. V usage is TRBV2 and J usage is TRBJ2-7; D is ambiguous. As DNA, the CDR3 is TGTGCCAGCAATCGGGCGTTAGGATACGAGCAGTACTTC. Protein product: CASNRALGYEQYF.